The 23 T cell receptor beta chains listed next were all sequenced from one sample in a study of T cell responses to AZD1222 COVID-19 vaccine. Libraries were prepared by immunoSEQ multiplex PCR; TCRdb keeps only in-frame clonotypes and omits some of them. Among approximately 100,000 clones listed, about 90% were seen once. Material: peripheral blood, obtained on day 0 of AZD1222 vaccination. The source is an adult in good health.

V is TRBV19 and J is TRBJ2-7, with D perhaps TRBD1 or TRBD2 (6 bases each). The V gene lost 10 bases and the J gene lost 5 bases, with 18 bases spanning the gap. The V gene's germline CDR1 is LNHDA and CDR2 SQIVND (reference sequence). The CDR3 has 13 amino acids. CDR3 protein: CATKGGQPDEQYF. The DNA of the CDR3 is TGTGCCACCAAGGGAGGACAGCCGGACGAGCAGTACTTC. The full variable domain, with the rest looked up from reference TRBV19 and TRBJ2-7, is DGGITQSPKYLFRKEGQNVTLSCEQNLNHDAMYWYRQDPGQGLRLIYYSQIVNDFQKGDIAEGYSVSREKKESFPLTVTSAQKNPTAFYLCATKGGQPDEQYFGPGTRLTVT.

This chain joins TRBV27 and TRBJ1-1; maybe TRBD1 (6 bases). Trimming cost V 4 bases and J 5 bases, with 17 bases left between them. The CDR3 length is 15 residues. Germline V gene data show CDR1 as MNHEY and CDR2 as SMNVEV (reference sequence). DNA of the CDR3: TGTGCCAGCAGTTGGGTCCCTACAGGGTATACTGAAGCTTTCTTT. It is translated as CASSWVPTGYTEAFF.

The V gene is TRBV4-1, the J gene TRBJ1-5; D gene unclear. Trimming shortened V by 1 base and J by 1 base, and 8 bases separated the two germline ends. The CDR3 runs 15 residues. Germline lookup yields CDR1 MGHRA and CDR2 YSYEKL. The CDR3 bases are TGCGCCAGCAGCCAAGTAATAGACAGCAATCAGCCCCAGCATTTT. Translating it yields CASSQVIDSNQPQHF.

The rearrangement joins TRBV12-3 or TRBV12-4 to TRBJ2-7; perhaps TRBD1 as D (6 bases). This CDR3 spans 12 amino acids. Trimming pared 6 bases from V and 4 bases from J, leaving 10 bases between. CDR3 nucleotide sequence: TGTGCCAGCAGACAGGGTCCGTACGAGCAGTACTTC. It translates to CASRQGPYEQYF.

The V call is TRBV19, the J call TRBJ2-7; tentatively, D is TRBD1 (6 bases). Trimming pared 6 bases from V and 5 bases from J, leaving 17 bases between. This CDR3 has 14 amino acids. The germline gives CDR1 LNHDA, CDR2 SQIVND (reference sequence). CDR3 region: CASRPRGRGDEQYF. In DNA form, the CDR3 reads TGTGCCAGTAGGCCCAGGGGCAGAGGCGACGAGCAGTACTTC.

The rearrangement uses TRBV28 and TRBJ2-2, with 7 bases fitting TRBD1. The CDR3 is 17 amino acids. The J segment lost 1 base and the V segment lost 6 bases, leaving 11 bases of the junction unmatched. Germline-derived CDR1 and CDR2 are MDHEN and SYDVKM. Here the CDR3 DNA reads TGTGCCAGCAGACAAAGGACAGGCCGAGTGAACACCGGGGAGCTGTTTTTT. Its translation: CASRQRTGRVNTGELFF.

The V call is TRBV7-8, the J call TRBJ2-1; a possible D gene is TRBD2 (5 bases). The CDR3 is made up of 16 amino acids. Trimming removed 5 bases from V and 0 bases from J, with 14 bases in between. Germline CDR1 is SGHVS and CDR2 is FQNEAQ. The CDR3 spells CASSTHTRGSYNEQFF. CDR3 DNA: TGTGCCAGCAGCACTCATACTAGAGGCTCCTACAATGAGCAGTTCTTC.

V gene TRBV6-2 or TRBV6-3 combines with J gene TRBJ2-7, with D perhaps matching TRBD2 (5 bases). The CDR3 runs 11 residues. V lost 4 bases and J lost 7, with 8 bases in between. Germline V gives CDR1 MNHEY, CDR2 SVGEGT. CDR3 sequence (DNA): TGTGCCAGCAGTTTCTCGGGGGAGCAGTACTTC. Its translation is CASSFSGEQYF.

This chain's CDR3 is CASSRGGADTQYF. The CDR3 DNA reads TGCGCCAGCAGTCGTGGGGGAGCAGATACGCAGTATTTT. The rearrangement uses TRBV23-1 and TRBJ2-3; perhaps D is TRBD1 or TRBD2 (5 bases each). TRBV23-1 is an open reading frame whose function is uncertain. The V end was cut by 4 bases, the J end by 4 bases, with 9 bases between. The length of the CDR3 is 13 residues.

For the CDR3, the DNA is TGCGCCAGCAGCCAAGGAATGTCGAGCTCCTACGAGCAGTACTTC. Protein product: CASSQGMSSSYEQYF. The chain carries TRBV4-1 and TRBJ2-7; no clear D. Germline V gene sequence: CDR1 MGHRA, CDR2 YSYEKL. The V end lost 1 base, the J end lost 0 bases, and 10 bases lay between the germline ends. The CDR3 runs 15 residues.

The chain recombines TRBV24-1 with TRBJ2-3; perhaps TRBD2 as D (7 bases). Germline CDR1 reads KGHDR; CDR2 reads SFDVKD. Trimming stripped 1 base from V and 3 bases from J, with 13 bases between. This CDR3 is built from 16 residues. The CDR3 reads CATSDFGRGGTDTQYF. CDR3 nucleotides: TGTGCCACCAGTGATTTCGGCAGGGGAGGGACAGATACGCAGTATTTT.

This chain joins TRBV9 and TRBJ2-7, with unresolved D. CDR1 is SGDLS, CDR2 YYNGEE, per germline. This CDR3 has 12 amino acids. V shed 0 bases and J shed 6 bases, with 7 bases lying between them. The CDR3 protein is CASSVGEGEQYF. The CDR3 DNA sequence: TGTGCCAGCAGCGTAGGCGAAGGCGAGCAGTACTTC.

This chain uses TRBV19 with TRBJ1-1; tentative D call: TRBD1 (5 bases). Germline V gene lookup returns CDR1 LNHDA and CDR2 SQIVND (reference sequence). With 10 bases removed from V and 1 base from J, the gap between germline ends came to 13 bases. The length of the CDR3 is 13 residues. CDR3 bases: TGTGCCACCTCGGGACGGACGAACACTGAAGCTTTCTTT. The encoded protein is CATSGRTNTEAFF. The variable domain in full, completed from reference TRBV19 and TRBJ1-1, reads DGGITQSPKYLFRKEGQNVTLSCEQNLNHDAMYWYRQDPGQGLRLIYYSQIVNDFQKGDIAEGYSVSREKKESFPLTVTSAQKNPTAFYLCATSGRTNTEAFFGQGTRLTVV.

The table lists this clone with a count of one. Other DNA variants within this sample encode the same CDR3. The rearrangement links TRBV3-1 (or the pseudogene TRBV3-2) to TRBJ2-7; TRBD1 matches at 7 bases. Germline CDR1 and CDR2: LGHDT and YNNKEL (reference sequence). CDR3 size: 14 residues. Trimming at V came to 0 bases and at J to 1 base, leaving 0 bases not matched to a gene. The CDR3 bases are TGTGCCAGCAGCCAAGACAGGGGGTCCTACGAGCAGTACTTC. Amino acid sequence: CASSQDRGSYEQYF.

The table lists this clone with a count of one. DNA for the CDR3: TGTGCCAGCAGCTTGCGGGACAAGAACACCGGGGAGCTGTTTTTT. It encodes CASSLRDKNTGELFF. The chain is built from TRBV13 and TRBJ2-2; D possibly matches TRBD1 or TRBD2 (6 bases each). CDR3 length equals 15 residues. V was shortened by 3 bases and J by 1 base, with 9 bases between the two germline ends. Per the germline V gene, CDR1 is PRHDT and CDR2 is FYEKMQ (reference sequence).

The J gene is TRBJ1-1, the V gene TRBV7-2, with TRBD1 matching 8 bases. J lost 1 base, V lost 3 bases, and 4 bases had no gene match. This CDR3 is 15 amino acids long. Germline-derived CDR1 and CDR2 are SGHTA and FQGNSA. CDR3 residues: CASSLQGARNTEAFF. The CDR3, as DNA: TGTGCCAGCAGCTTGCAGGGGGCGAGGAACACTGAAGCTTTCTTT.

The chain links TRBV5-4 to TRBJ2-3, with 11 bases fitting TRBD2. The J segment lost 5 bases and the V segment lost 4 bases, leaving 6 bases of the junction unmatched. CDR1 and CDR2 (germline): SGHNT, YYREEE (reference sequence). The CDR3 spans 15 residues. CDR3 DNA sequence: TGTGCCAGCAGCACGGGACTAGCGGAGGGAGATACGCAGTATTTT. It translates to CASSTGLAEGDTQYF.

As regards this clone: The same CDR3 also results from other DNA sequences found in this sample. This sequence joins TRBV18 and TRBJ1-1; D call uncertain. Trimming pared 2 bases from V and 3 bases from J, leaving 7 bases between. CDR1 and CDR2 (germline): KGHSH, LQKENI. This CDR3 has 13 residues. In DNA, the CDR3 is TGTGCCAGCTCACCAACGGGCGACACTGAAGCTTTCTTT. The encoded protein is CASSPTGDTEAFF.

V is TRBV28 and J is TRBJ1-5; 8 nucleotides match TRBD1. The CDR3 sequence is 16 residues long. CDR1 and CDR2 from the germline V gene are MDHEN and SYDVKM. V was clipped by 0 bases and J by 5 bases; unmatched bases: 6. CDR3 amino acids: CASSLWGRGLYQPQHF. The DNA of the CDR3 is TGTGCCAGCAGTTTATGGGGCAGGGGGCTCTATCAGCCCCAGCATTTT. Full variable domain (missing parts from reference TRBV28 and TRBJ1-5): DVKVTQSSRYLVKRTGEKVFLECVQDMDHENMFWYRQDPGLGLRLIYFSYDVKMKEKGDIPEGYSVSREKKERFSLILESASTNQTSMYLCASSLWGRGLYQPQHFGDGTRLSIL.

The chain employs TRBV5-6 and TRBJ1-6; 7 bases are a match to TRBD1. Germline lookup yields CDR1 SGHDT and CDR2 YYEEEE. V shed 4 bases and J 8 bases; nucleotides not matched to a gene: 9. This CDR3 comprises 15 residues. CDR3 DNA: TGTGCCAGCAGCCAGAACAGGGGACTGGATTCACCCCTCCACTTT. Translated, it gives CASSQNRGLDSPLHF. Combining the CDR3 with reference TRBV5-6 and TRBJ1-6 gives the whole variable domain DAGVTQSPTHLIKTRGQQVTLRCSPKSGHDTVSWYQQALGQGPQFIFQYYEEEERQRGNFPDRFSGHQFPNYSSELNVNALLLGDSALYLCASSQNRGLDSPLHFGNGTRLTVT.

This sequence joins TRBV7-9 and TRBJ1-1; TRBD1 matches 10 bases. Germline loops: CDR1 SEHNR, CDR2 FQNEAQ (reference sequence). After removal of 4 bases from V and 11 bases from J, the junction contained 13 bases not matched to a gene. The length of the CDR3 is 15 residues. CDR3 protein: CASSSKGQGRLGAFF. In DNA, the CDR3 is TGTGCCAGCAGCTCTAAGGGACAGGGGAGATTGGGCGCTTTCTTT.

The CDR3 region is CAWTVGGTEAFF. DNA for the CDR3: TGTGCCTGGACGGTCGGGGGAACTGAAGCTTTCTTT. This sequence joins TRBV30 and TRBJ1-1; tentative D call: TRBD1 (5 bases). The CDR3 has 12 amino acids. V was pared by 4 bases and J by 5 bases, with 11 bases between. CDR1 and CDR2 from the germline V gene are GTSNPN and SVGIG (reference sequence).

This rearrangement joins TRBV28 to TRBJ2-4; either TRBD1 or TRBD2 may supply D (5 bases each). The CDR3 totals 14 residues. Germline V gene data show CDR1 as MDHEN and CDR2 as SYDVKM. V lost 11 bases and J 0 bases, leaving 14 bases between the germline ends. CDR3 sequence (DNA): TGTGCCGCCGAGGGGTATTTAGCCAAAAACATTCAGTACTTC. Its translation: CAAEGYLAKNIQYF.